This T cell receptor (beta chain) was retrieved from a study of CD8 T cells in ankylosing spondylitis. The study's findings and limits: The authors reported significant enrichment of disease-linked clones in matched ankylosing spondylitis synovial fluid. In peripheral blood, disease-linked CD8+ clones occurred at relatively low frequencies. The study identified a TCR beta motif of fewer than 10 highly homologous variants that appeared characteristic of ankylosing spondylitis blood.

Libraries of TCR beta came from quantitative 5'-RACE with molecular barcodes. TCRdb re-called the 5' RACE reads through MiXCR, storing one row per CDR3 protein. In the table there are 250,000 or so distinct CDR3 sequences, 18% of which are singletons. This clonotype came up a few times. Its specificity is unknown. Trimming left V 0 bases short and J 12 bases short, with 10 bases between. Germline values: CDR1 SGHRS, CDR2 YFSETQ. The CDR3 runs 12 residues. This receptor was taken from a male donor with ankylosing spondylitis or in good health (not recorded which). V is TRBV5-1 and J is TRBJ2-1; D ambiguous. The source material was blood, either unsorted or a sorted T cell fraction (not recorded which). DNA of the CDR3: TGCGCCAGCAGCTTGGAGGGCGAGTTGCAGTTCTTC. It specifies CASSLEGELQFF. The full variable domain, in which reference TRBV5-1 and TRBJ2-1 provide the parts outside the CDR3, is KAGVTQTPRYLIKTRGQQVTLSCSPISGHRSVSWYQQTPGQGLQFLFEYFSETQRNKGNFPGRFSGRQFSNSRSEMNVSTLELGDSALYLCASSLEGELQFFGPGTRLTVL.